One sample yielded the 13 T cell receptor beta chains listed below, sequenced in a study of shared clonotypes between healthy human individuals. Sequencing was performed with immunoSEQ multiplex PCR; in TCRdb, only in-frame clones are kept and a portion is missing. Of hundreds of thousands of clones in the sample, roughly 72% were seen once. Material: memory CD4+ T cells sorted from blood. Subset described: CD45RA-negative fraction. Source of these receptors: a young woman in good health.

This clone was detected once. One base separates it from a far larger clone, so it is likely a read error. The chain joins TRBV6-6 to TRBJ1-3; D not certain. Germline assignment: CDR1 MNHNY and CDR2 SVGAGI (reference sequence). This CDR3 region has 13 residues. V was clipped by 6 bases and J by 1 base, with 7 bases between them. The CDR3 nucleotides read TGTGCCAGCAGCCCAGATTCTGGAAACACCATATATTTT. This sequence encodes CASSPDSGNTIYF.

This chain uses TRBV7-9 with TRBJ1-5; no clear D gene. V lost 4 bases and J lost 6, with 13 bases in between. The germline V gene has CDR1 SEHNR and CDR2 FQNEAQ (reference sequence). The CDR3 totals 14 residues. In DNA, the CDR3 is TGTGCCAGCAGCTCCCCGGGATCCGGTCAGCCCCAGCATTTT. It encodes CASSSPGSGQPQHF.

This clone was seen more than once but under ten times. The chain joins TRBV30 to TRBJ2-7, with D perhaps TRBD1 (6 bases). V was clipped by 3 bases and J by 2 bases, with 11 bases between them. The CDR3 has 13 residues. Looked up from germline, CDR1 is GTSNPN and CDR2 is SVGIG (reference sequence). The CDR3 DNA sequence: TGTGCCTGGAGCCGGGACACGCCCTACGAGCAGTACTTC. Its protein product is CAWSRDTPYEQYF.

Here the CDR3 DNA reads TGTGCCAGCAGCTTCATAGCGGGAGGGCCCGGGGAGACCCAGTACTTC. Translated: CASSFIAGGPGETQYF. The chain uses TRBV11-2 and TRBJ2-5, with TRBD2 identical over 11 bases. V lost 3 bases and J lost 5; bases outside the gene matches: 8. The CDR3 spans 16 residues. The V gene's germline CDR1 is SGHAT and CDR2 FQNNGV.

Points on this clone: Other DNA sequences of this sample code for an identical CDR3. The chain combines TRBV29-1 with TRBJ1-1; 10 bases are shared with TRBD1. This CDR3 spans 13 amino acids. Germline V lookup: CDR1 SQVTM, CDR2 ANQGSEA. The trim removed 6 bases at V and 2 bases at J, leaving 3 bases unmatched. The DNA of the CDR3 is TGCAGCGTCCGGACAGGGGGAAACACTGAAGCTTTCTTT. Its protein is CSVRTGGNTEAFF. The full variable domain, with the rest looked up from reference TRBV29-1 and TRBJ1-1, is SAVISQKPSRDICQRGTSLTIQCQVDSQVTMMFWYRQQPGQSLTLIATANQGSEATYESGFVIDKFPISRPNLTFSTLTVSNMSPEDSSIYLCSVRTGGNTEAFFGQGTRLTVV.

This chain uses TRBV7-8 with TRBJ1-1, with D perhaps matching TRBD1 (6 bases). There are 14 residues in the CDR3. Trimming took off 5 bases at V and 1 base at J, with 11 bases between the two ends. Germline V CDR1 and CDR2: SGHVS, FQNEAQ. The DNA for the CDR3 is TGTGCCAGCAGCCCGGGACATTCGAACACTGAAGCTTTCTTT. Translation: CASSPGHSNTEAFF.

This chain links TRBV28 with TRBJ1-2; possible D gene TRBD1, 6 bases. Germline lookup yields CDR1 MDHEN and CDR2 SYDVKM. Trimming removed 1 base at V and 7 bases at J, with 19 bases between. This CDR3 spans 16 amino acids. The CDR3 nucleotides read TGTGCCAGCAGTTTATCGGGGGCAGGGGCAGTGAGTGGCTACACCTTC. This sequence encodes CASSLSGAGAVSGYTF.

This chain connects TRBV4-1 to TRBJ2-7, with a weak D call TRBD2 (6 bases). The CDR3 spans 17 residues. V lost 2 bases and J 6 bases, leaving 23 bases between the germline ends. In germline, CDR1 is MGHRA, CDR2 YSYEKL. The CDR3 protein is CASSQLNLVEGSGEQYF. The CDR3, as DNA: TGCGCCAGCAGCCAATTGAATCTCGTGGAGGGGTCGGGCGAGCAGTACTTC.

The rearrangement uses TRBV21-1 and TRBJ1-4. TRBV21-1 is flagged as a pseudogene. The CDR3 consists of 11 residues. CDR3 in amino acids: CASSFIEKLFF. CDR3 bases: TGTGCCAGCAGCTTTATTGAAAAACTGTTTTTT.

This clone was seen more than once but under ten times. The V and J genes are TRBV7-3 and TRBJ2-3, with 10 bases that match TRBD2. The V gene's germline CDR1 is SGHTA and CDR2 FQGTGA. Trimming took 4 bases from V and 6 from J; bases not matched to a gene: 10. This CDR3 is built from 16 residues. CDR3 sequence reads: CASSYSASGSGDTQYF. The CDR3 nucleotides are TGTGCCAGCAGCTACTCGGCTAGCGGGAGTGGGGATACGCAGTATTTT.

This chain connects TRBV28 to TRBJ2-7; no definite D call. The germline gives CDR1 MDHEN, CDR2 SYDVKM. The CDR3 is 15 amino acids. Trimming removed 6 bases from V and 2 bases from J, with 17 bases in between. In nucleotides, the CDR3 is TGTGCCAGCAGAGGAGCCCTAGGTCGGCCCTACGAGCAGTACTTC. As protein: CASRGALGRPYEQYF. The full variable domain, with the rest looked up from reference TRBV28 and TRBJ2-7, is DVKVTQSSRYLVKRTGEKVFLECVQDMDHENMFWYRQDPGLGLRLIYFSYDVKMKEKGDIPEGYSVSREKKERFSLILESASTNQTSMYLCASRGALGRPYEQYFGPGTRLTVT.

The V gene is TRBV11-2, the J gene TRBJ2-1; unclear D gene. The CDR3 consists of 15 residues. The ends were cut back, 2 bases at V and 4 bases at J, with 12 bases in the middle. CDR1 SGHAT and CDR2 FQNNGV come from the germline V gene. CDR3 sequence (DNA): TGTGCCAGCAGCTTACGCCCAAAAACATACAATGAGCAGTTCTTC. This encodes CASSLRPKTYNEQFF.

This chain connects TRBV18 to TRBJ2-7, with D perhaps TRBD1 (7 bases). The CDR3 has 15 residues. CDR1 and CDR2 from the germline V gene are KGHSH and LQKENI. V lost 3 bases to trimming and J lost 1 base, with 13 bases between them. DNA of the CDR3: TGTGCCAGCTCACCGGGGGGACAGTCATCCTACGAGCAGTACTTC. Translation gives CASSPGGQSSYEQYF.